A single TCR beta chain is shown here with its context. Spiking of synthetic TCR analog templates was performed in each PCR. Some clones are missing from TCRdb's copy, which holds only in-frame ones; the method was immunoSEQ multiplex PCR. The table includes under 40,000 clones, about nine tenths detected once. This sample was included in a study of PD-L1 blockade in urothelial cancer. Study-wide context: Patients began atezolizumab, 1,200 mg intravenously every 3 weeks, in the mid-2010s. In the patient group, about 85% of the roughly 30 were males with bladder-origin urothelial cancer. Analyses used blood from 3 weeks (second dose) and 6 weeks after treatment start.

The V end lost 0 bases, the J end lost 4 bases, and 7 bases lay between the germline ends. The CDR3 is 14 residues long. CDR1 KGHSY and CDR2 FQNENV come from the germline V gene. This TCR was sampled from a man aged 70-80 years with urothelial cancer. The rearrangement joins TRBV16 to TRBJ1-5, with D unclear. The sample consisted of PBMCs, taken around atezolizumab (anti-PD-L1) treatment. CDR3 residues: CASSQSGGNQPQHF. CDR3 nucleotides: TGTGCCAGCAGCCAATCAGGAGGAAATCAGCCCCAGCATTTT.